These 20 T cell receptor beta chains originate from one sample sequenced in a study of early T cells in non-severe SARS-CoV-2 infection. TCRdb reanalysed the 5' RACE reads using MiXCR and keeps one entry per CDR3 protein. The sample includes approximately 76,000 distinct CDR3 sequences, about 12% seen only once; the top ten take roughly 2.6%. What was sequenced was whole blood. Receptor source: an adult who was a healthcare worker with PCR-confirmed SARS-CoV-2 infection or an uninfected control (not recorded which).

This clonotype has more than one count but fewer than ten. The chain combines TRBV29-1 with TRBJ2-7; possibly TRBD1 or TRBD2 for D (5 bases each). CDR1 SQVTM and CDR2 ANQGSEA come from the germline V gene. V gave up 7 bases and J gave up 0 bases, with 16 bases separating them. The CDR3 consists of 14 residues. CDR3 protein: CSAGRDRSSYEQYF. The CDR3 DNA is TGCAGCGCCGGCCGGGACCGAAGCTCCTACGAGCAGTACTTC.

The chain uses TRBV7-8 and TRBJ2-7; no reliable D call. The V gene's germline CDR1 is SGHVS and CDR2 FQNEAQ. V was clipped by 3 bases and J by 3 bases, with 9 bases between them. This CDR3 spans 13 amino acids. The CDR3, as DNA: TGTGCCAGCAGCTTCAGTGGGGTCTACGAGCAGTACTTC. This sequence encodes CASSFSGVYEQYF.

This clonotype came up many times. The rearrangement uses TRBV6-2 or TRBV6-3 and TRBJ2-2; 8 bases are a match to TRBD2. The germline CDR1 and CDR2 sequences are MNHEY and SVGEGT. CDR3 length equals 14 residues. The trim removed 8 bases at V and 6 bases at J, leaving 8 bases unmatched. This CDR3 reads CASEAGGPAGELFF. Written as DNA, the CDR3 is TGTGCCAGCGAGGCGGGGGGCCCCGCCGGGGAGCTGTTTTTT.

This CDR3 is CASRGPHSYEQYF. CDR3 nucleotide sequence: TGTGCCAGCAGAGGACCGCACTCCTACGAGCAGTACTTC. The J gene is TRBJ2-7, the V gene TRBV12-3 or TRBV12-4, with D unresolved. This CDR3 is built from 13 residues. Trimming shortened V by 6 bases and J by 0 bases, and 9 bases separated the two germline ends.

The table lists this clonotype with a few counts. V is TRBV4-2 and J is TRBJ2-1; 8 bases align to TRBD2. The CDR3 totals 14 residues. The V gene end was trimmed by 0 bases and the J gene end by 6 bases; junction bases not matched to a gene: 1. Germline CDR1 and CDR2: LGHNA and YNFKEQ. The CDR3: CASSQEGTSNEQFF. CDR3 in DNA: TGTGCCAGCAGCCAAGAAGGGACTAGCAATGAGCAGTTCTTC.

This clonotype was seen at least ten times. J is TRBJ1-2 and V is TRBV12-3 or TRBV12-4, with 9 bases matching TRBD1. This CDR3 is built from 17 residues. Trimming cost V 3 bases and J 6 bases; bases outside gene matches: 14. The CDR3 reads CASSFLLGLGQGNGYTF. In DNA, the CDR3 is TGTGCCAGCAGTTTTCTATTAGGCCTCGGACAGGGGAATGGCTACACCTTC.

This clonotype was counted ten times or more. The chain links TRBV5-1 to TRBJ2-1; D is perhaps TRBD1 (6 bases). This CDR3 region has 15 residues. The V end was cut by 0 bases, the J end by 4 bases, with 11 bases between. Germline loops: CDR1 SGHRS, CDR2 YFSETQ. The CDR3 coding sequence is TGCGCCAGCAGCTTGGCAGGACAGTTGTACAATGAGCAGTTCTTC. This codes for CASSLAGQLYNEQFF. Full variable domain (rest looked up from reference TRBV5-1 and TRBJ2-1): KAGVTQTPRYLIKTRGQQVTLSCSPISGHRSVSWYQQTPGQGLQFLFEYFSETQRNKGNFPGRFSGRQFSNSRSEMNVSTLELGDSALYLCASSLAGQLYNEQFFGPGTRLTVL.

V and J are TRBV11-1 and TRBJ2-1; TRBD2 matches at 9 bases. Germline V lookup: CDR1 SGHAT, CDR2 FQDESV (reference sequence). CDR3 length: 16 residues. The V and J ends lost 2 bases and 6 bases, in that order; junction bases with no gene match: 8. CDR3 in amino acids: CASSLSRREGRNEQFF. The DNA of the CDR3 is TGTGCCAGCAGCTTATCACGGCGGGAGGGCCGCAATGAGCAGTTCTTC.

Many counts were recorded for this clonotype. V usage is TRBV7-9 and J usage is TRBJ1-5, with 7 bases identical to TRBD1. With 3 bases clipped from V and 0 bases from J, the junction kept 2 bases outside the gene matches. This CDR3 comprises 15 residues. The germline V gene has CDR1 SEHNR and CDR2 FQNEAQ (reference sequence). In nucleotides, the CDR3 is TGTGCCAGCAGCTTCGCAGGGGGTAGCAATCAGCCCCAGCATTTT. It is translated as CASSFAGGSNQPQHF.

In this sample, this clonotype turned up a few times. The CDR3 DNA reads TGTGCCAGCAGCAAACGCCTACGGACAGGAGCCTCCTATAATTCACCCCTCCACTTT. Encoded protein: CASSKRLRTGASYNSPLHF. The rearrangement uses TRBV21-1 and TRBJ1-6. TRBV21-1 is an annotated pseudogene. This CDR3 region has 19 residues.

This clonotype was counted many times. The chain couples TRBV6-1 to TRBJ1-4, with TRBD1 matching 7 bases. The CDR3 extends over 16 amino acids. CDR1 is MNHNS, CDR2 SASEGT, per germline. Trimming cost V 2 bases and J 4 bases; bases outside gene matches: 7. CDR3 sequence (DNA): TGTGCCAGCAGTGAATGGCGGGACAGTCGTAATGAAAAACTGTTTTTT. Its translation is CASSEWRDSRNEKLFF.

There are a few counts of this clonotype. J is TRBJ1-1 and V is TRBV7-9; possibly TRBD1 for D (5 bases). The germline V and J ends were trimmed by 1 base and 4 bases, with 10 bases remaining between them. The length of the CDR3 is 14 residues. Germline-derived CDR1 and CDR2 are SEHNR and FQNEAQ (reference sequence). CDR3 sequence: CASSLGSGSTEAFF. CDR3 DNA sequence: TGTGCCAGCAGCTTAGGCTCAGGGAGCACTGAAGCTTTCTTT. Full variable domain (rest looked up from reference TRBV7-9 and TRBJ1-1): DTGVSQNPRHKITKRGQNVTFRCDPISEHNRLYWYRQTLGQGPEFLTYFQNEAQLEKSRLLSDRFSAERPKGSFSTLEIQRTEQGDSAMYLCASSLGSGSTEAFFGQGTRLTVV.

This clonotype was seen at least ten times. This chain links TRBV30 with TRBJ2-4; D is possibly TRBD1 (6 bases). The CDR3 is made up of 13 amino acids. V lost 4 bases and J lost 9, with 16 bases in between. Germline CDR1 is GTSNPN and CDR2 is SVGIG (reference sequence). Here the CDR3 reads CAWNRDIGAIQYF. CDR3 DNA: TGTGCCTGGAACCGGGACATCGGGGCCATTCAGTACTTC. The full variable domain, rest sourced from reference TRBV30 and TRBJ2-4, is SQTIHQWPATLVQPVGSPLSLECTVEGTSNPNLYWYRQAAGRGLQLLFYSVGIGQISSEVPQNLSASRPQDRQFILSSKKLLLSDSGFYLCAWNRDIGAIQYFGAGTRLSVL.

The chain uses TRBV29-1 and TRBJ2-1; TRBD1 aligns across 7 bases. J lost 7 bases, V lost 7 bases, and 7 bases had no gene match. The CDR3 is made up of 12 amino acids. Germline V gene sequence: CDR1 SQVTM, CDR2 ANQGSEA. CDR3: CSADRNVNEQFF. The CDR3 DNA sequence: TGCAGCGCGGACAGGAATGTGAATGAGCAGTTCTTC.

This clonotype was observed at least ten times. The chain joins TRBV6-5 to TRBJ2-1; 8 bases line up with TRBD2. The J segment lost 6 bases and the V segment lost 6 bases, leaving 13 bases of the junction unmatched. The V gene's germline CDR1 is MNHEY and CDR2 SVGAGI. The CDR3 is made up of 16 amino acids. CDR3 protein: CASSQGGAGDLNEQFF. The CDR3 DNA reads TGTGCCAGCAGCCAAGGGGGAGCGGGAGACCTCAATGAGCAGTTCTTC.

V and J are TRBV3-1 and TRBJ2-7; D perhaps matches TRBD2 (5 bases). The CDR3 totals 16 residues. Germline loops: CDR1 LGHDT, CDR2 YNNKEL (reference sequence). V was cut by 1 base and J by 6 bases, with 19 bases left in between. The CDR3 here is CASSQVGETPLSEQYF. The CDR3 region has the DNA TGTGCCAGCAGCCAAGTTGGGGAGACACCCCTATCCGAGCAGTACTTC.

This clonotype was seen only a few times. The gene calls are TRBV3-1 and TRBJ2-4; D is perhaps TRBD2 (7 bases). Between the trimmed V and J ends, which lost 2 bases and 6 bases, there was a span of 8 bases. This CDR3 is built from 13 residues. The germline CDR1 and CDR2 sequences are LGHDT and YNNKEL (reference sequence). The CDR3 coding sequence is TGTGCCAGCAGCCAAAGGGGGGGAAACATTCAGTACTTC. It yields the protein CASSQRGGNIQYF.

This clonotype was seen at least ten times. The chain couples TRBV3-1 to TRBJ2-6, with a possible D match to TRBD2 (6 bases). Trimming removed 4 bases from V and 0 bases from J, with 13 bases in between. Germline V lookup: CDR1 LGHDT, CDR2 YNNKEL (reference sequence). The CDR3 covers 17 residues. The CDR3 loop reads CASSPYKAGSGANVLTF. CDR3 nucleotide sequence: TGTGCCAGCAGCCCCTACAAAGCGGGCTCTGGGGCCAACGTCCTGACTTTC.

This clonotype was found many times. V usage is TRBV19 and J usage is TRBJ2-2, with TRBD1 identical over 8 bases. The CDR3 sequence is 13 residues long. The J segment lost 3 bases and the V segment lost 7 bases, leaving 1 base of the junction unmatched. The germline V gene encodes CDR1 LNHDA and CDR2 SQIVND (reference sequence). This chain's CDR3 is CASNRGYTGELFF. The DNA of the CDR3 is TGTGCCAGTAACAGGGGGTACACCGGGGAGCTGTTTTTT.

V usage is TRBV10-3 and J usage is TRBJ2-1, with 14 bases identical to TRBD2. CDR3 length equals 15 residues. Germline CDR1 ENHRY, CDR2 SYGVKD. V shed 4 bases, J shed 7 bases, and the junction held 3 bases outside the gene matches. The CDR3 region is CAISGGLAGVNEQFF. CDR3 nucleotides: TGTGCCATCAGTGGGGGACTAGCGGGAGTGAATGAGCAGTTCTTC.